This paragraph covers one TCR beta chain sequence. This CDR3 region has 14 residues. The germline gives CDR1 LNHDA, CDR2 SQIVND (reference sequence). Between the trimmed V and J ends, which lost 2 bases and 4 bases, there was a span of 11 bases. The sample originates from a study of blood T cell repertoires in COVID-19. How the authors handled the data: Amplifying reference gene primers gave estimates of nucleated cell counts. Profiling relied on immunoSEQ multiplex PCR, and the TCRdb table lists in-frame clones only, not all of them. V and J calls plus clone size are reproduced from that table; the DNA served to infer D and trimming. The sample includes around 150,000 clones, over 65% seen only once; the top ten take 8.1%.

The sequenced material came from peripheral blood. The genes are TRBV19 and TRBJ2-5; TRBD1 is a possible D gene (6 bases). The clonotype was recovered from a man in his 60s with acute or convalescent COVID-19. CDR3 sequence reads: CASSITQGRETQYF. The CDR3 DNA follows: TGTGCCAGTAGTATAACACAGGGCCGAGAGACCCAGTACTTC.